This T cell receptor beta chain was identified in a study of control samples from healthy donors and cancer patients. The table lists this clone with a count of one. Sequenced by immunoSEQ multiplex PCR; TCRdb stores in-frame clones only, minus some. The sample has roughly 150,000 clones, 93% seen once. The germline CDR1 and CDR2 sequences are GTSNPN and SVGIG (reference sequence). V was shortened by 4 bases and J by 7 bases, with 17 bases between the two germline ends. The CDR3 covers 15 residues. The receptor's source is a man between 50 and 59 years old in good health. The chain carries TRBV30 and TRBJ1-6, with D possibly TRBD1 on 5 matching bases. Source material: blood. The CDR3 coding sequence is TGTGCCTGGACCGTAGCCGGGACTCGAAATTCACCCCTCCACTTT. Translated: CAWTVAGTRNSPLHF.